This TCR beta chain is drawn from a study of blood T cells in healthy people across ages. The authors ran a second PCR of roughly 6 to 12 cycles using a sample-barcoded 5' primer and a J-beta primer mix. Every cDNA was tagged by a template-switch adaptor with 12 random nucleotides. TCRdb ran MiXCR on the 5' RACE reads and lists one entry per CDR3 protein. Of about 1.8 million distinct CDR3 sequences detected, just under 50% appear once; the ten largest clones hold approximately 2.1%. Sequenced: blood. The receptor was isolated from a woman in her forties in good health.

The DNA for the CDR3 is TGCAGTGCTAGAGAGAACAGTGTAGGGTACAATGAGCAGTTCTTC. It yields the protein CSARENSVGYNEQFF. The chain is built from TRBV20-1 and TRBJ2-1; D is uncertain. This CDR3 is 15 amino acids long. V gave up 0 bases and J gave up 4 bases, with 13 bases separating them. Germline CDR1 reads DFQATT; CDR2 reads SNEGSKA (reference sequence).